This passage covers 18 T cell receptor beta chains from one sample sequenced in a study of cytotoxic CD8 clonotypes in ibrutinib-treated CLL (dated by TCRdb to about 2021). The sample's time point label, in plain terms: progressive disease on ibrutinib. Library generation was performed with the immunoSEQ multiplex PCR assay. Drawn from immuneACCESS, this table holds only the in-frame rearrangements with V and J called that TCRdb kept. Clones are partly lost; checked studies trace under half to an unresolved V gene and leave the rest unexplained. This sample holds 150,000 to 200,000 clones; nearly 90% were observed only once. The ten largest clones represent 3% to 3.5% of the sample. The source was PBMCs, collected at disease progression, from a patient treated with ibrutinib. The receptors derive from a human donor with chronic lymphocytic leukemia.

V usage is TRBV5-6 and J usage is TRBJ2-5; 7 bases map to TRBD2. With V trimmed by 5 bases and J by 3 bases, 10 bases remained unmatched. The CDR3 is made up of 15 amino acids. Germline-derived CDR1 and CDR2 are SGHDT and YYEEEE. The CDR3 loop reads CASSRGPRGEETQYF. The CDR3 coding sequence is TGTGCCAGCAGTCGGGGACCTCGGGGGGAAGAGACCCAGTACTTC.

The chain is built from TRBV7-2 and TRBJ2-1, with TRBD2 identical over 14 bases. Germline CDR1 reads SGHTA; CDR2 reads FQGNSA. The CDR3 runs to 15 residues. The J segment lost 8 bases and the V segment lost 6 bases, leaving 6 bases of the junction unmatched. CDR3 loop: CASSSGLAGGYEQFF. CDR3 coding DNA: TGTGCCAGCAGTTCCGGACTAGCGGGAGGATATGAGCAGTTCTTC.

The chain carries TRBV6-6 and TRBJ2-7; 8 nucleotides agree with TRBD1. The CDR3 consists of 15 residues. CDR1 and CDR2 from the germline V gene are MNHNY and SVGAGI (reference sequence). J lost 2 bases, V lost 0 bases, and 3 bases had no gene match. CDR3 DNA sequence: TGTGCCAGCAGTTACTCTTCGACAGGGGCCTACGAGCAGTACTTC. Amino acid sequence: CASSYSSTGAYEQYF.

The chain links TRBV7-2 to TRBJ2-1, with 9 nucleotides matching TRBD1. Trimming took 2 bases from V and 4 from J; bases not matched to a gene: 6. Germline assignment: CDR1 SGHTA and CDR2 FQGNSA. This CDR3 has 16 amino acids. The CDR3 loop reads CASSLTQGASYNEQFF. The DNA of the CDR3 is TGTGCCAGCAGCTTAACACAGGGGGCATCGTACAATGAGCAGTTCTTC.

This chain uses TRBV4-1 with TRBJ1-1, with D unresolved. V was cut by 2 bases and J by 6 bases, with 28 bases left in between. From germline, CDR1 is MGHRA and CDR2 YSYEKL. The CDR3 runs to 19 residues. CDR3 sequence reads: CASSQSAEGLQVISPEAFF. In DNA form, the CDR3 reads TGCGCCAGCAGCCAAAGCGCCGAGGGTTTGCAGGTTATTAGCCCTGAAGCTTTCTTT.

The J gene is TRBJ2-7, the V gene TRBV28; 9 bases line up with TRBD1. The CDR3 has 14 amino acids. J was trimmed by 3 bases and V by 8 bases; bases with no gene match: 8. The germline gives CDR1 MDHEN, CDR2 SYDVKM. CDR3 protein: CASGGTGIVYEQYF. CDR3 bases: TGTGCCAGCGGTGGGACAGGGATTGTCTACGAGCAGTACTTC.

The rearrangement uses TRBV19 and TRBJ2-7; 9 bases agree with TRBD1. The germline CDR1 and CDR2 sequences are LNHDA and SQIVND (reference sequence). J gave up 5 bases and V 9 bases, and 8 bases lay outside the gene matches. CDR3 length equals 13 residues. In DNA form, the CDR3 reads TGTGCCAGCTCGGGACAGGGCGACCACGAGCAGTACTTC. It codes for CASSGQGDHEQYF. The whole variable domain, filled in from reference TRBV19 and TRBJ2-7, reads DGGITQSPKYLFRKEGQNVTLSCEQNLNHDAMYWYRQDPGQGLRLIYYSQIVNDFQKGDIAEGYSVSREKKESFPLTVTSAQKNPTAFYLCASSGQGDHEQYFGPGTRLTVT.

This sequence joins TRBV5-6 and TRBJ1-1, with a tentative D call TRBD1 (5 bases). CDR3 length equals 16 residues. V was shortened by 4 bases and J by 4 bases, with 20 bases between the two germline ends. Germline V gene data show CDR1 as SGHDT and CDR2 as YYEEEE. CDR3: CASSLRGTGHVTEAFF. CDR3 coding DNA: TGTGCCAGCAGCCTTCGGGGGACGGGGCATGTCACTGAAGCTTTCTTT.

This clone was seen a single time. The chain carries TRBV18 and TRBJ2-7; D may be TRBD1 (5 bases). Germline values: CDR1 KGHSH, CDR2 LQKENI. This CDR3 is built from 13 residues. V lost 0 bases and J 4 bases, leaving 7 bases between the germline ends. CDR3 nucleotide sequence: TGTGCCAGCTCACCACCGACAGAATACGAGCAGTACTTC. Encoded protein: CASSPPTEYEQYF.

The chain joins TRBV19 to TRBJ1-3; D is undetermined. Germline values: CDR1 LNHDA, CDR2 SQIVND (reference sequence). Trimming removed 5 bases from V and 0 bases from J, with 8 bases in between. This CDR3 comprises 14 residues. The CDR3 region is CASSFASSGNTIYF. In DNA, the CDR3 is TGTGCCAGTAGTTTTGCCAGCTCTGGAAACACCATATATTTT.

The CDR3 DNA reads as TGTGCCAGTAGTATAGATCTATTTGGGGGTTACGGCTACACCTTC. Protein: CASSIDLFGGYGYTF. The V and J genes are TRBV19 and TRBJ1-2, with a weak D call TRBD1 (5 bases). The CDR3 covers 15 residues. Germline V gene sequence: CDR1 LNHDA, CDR2 SQIVND (reference sequence). V gave up 0 bases and J gave up 8 bases, with 16 bases separating them.

This sequence joins TRBV2 and TRBJ2-7, with D maybe TRBD1 (6 bases). V was clipped by 8 bases and J by 5 bases, with 13 bases between them. CDR3 size: 12 residues. CDR1 SNHLY and CDR2 FYNNEI come from the germline V gene. CDR3 DNA sequence: TGTGCCAGCCAGACAGGTCTCAACGAGCAGTACTTC. It codes for CASQTGLNEQYF.

This clone has only one observation. A single base separates this from a much larger clone, so it may be a read error. This rearrangement joins TRBV5-1 to TRBJ2-2, with 10 bases fitting TRBD2. The germline V gene encodes CDR1 SGHRS and CDR2 YFSETQ. The CDR3 is 21 residues long. V trimming: 5 bases; J trimming: 6 bases; junction bases outside the gene matches: 25. CDR3 sequence: CASSLTPGLARRQEVAGELFF. CDR3 nucleotides: TGCGCCAGCAGTTTAACTCCGGGACTAGCGAGACGACAAGAGGTGGCCGGGGAGCTGTTTTTT.

V is TRBV27 and J is TRBJ1-1; D gene unclear. The germline CDR1 and CDR2 sequences are MNHEY and SMNVEV (reference sequence). CDR3 length: 13 amino acids. V dropped 8 bases and J dropped 0 bases, with 10 bases sitting between them. The chain's CDR3 is CASRARMNTEAFF. The DNA of the CDR3 is TGTGCCAGCCGGGCCAGAATGAACACTGAAGCTTTCTTT.

The V gene is TRBV27, the J gene TRBJ2-1, with 8 bases matching TRBD2. CDR3 length: 17 amino acids. J lost 0 bases, V lost 5 bases, and 9 bases had no gene match. Germline V gene data show CDR1 as MNHEY and CDR2 as SMNVEV (reference sequence). The CDR3 nucleotides read TGTGCCAGCAGTCTGACCGGGACTAGTGGCTCCTACAATGAGCAGTTCTTC. Translating it yields CASSLTGTSGSYNEQFF.

The chain carries TRBV12-5 and TRBJ1-3, with D possibly matching TRBD1 (5 bases). The CDR3 extends over 19 amino acids. Germline values: CDR1 LGHNT, CDR2 FRNRAP. V lost 0 bases, J lost 2 bases, and 20 bases lay in between. The DNA for the CDR3 is TGTGCTAGTGGTTTGGTACTGCCTCCAGGGTATGAGGCTGGAAACACCATATATTTT. Translation gives CASGLVLPPGYEAGNTIYF.

V is TRBV6-5 and J is TRBJ2-7; TRBD1 agrees at 8 bases. Germline values: CDR1 MNHEY, CDR2 SVGAGI. The CDR3 is made up of 12 amino acids. V shed 5 bases and J 5 bases; nucleotides not matched to a gene: 2. The CDR3 nucleotides are TGTGCCAGCAGTGACAGGGGCGACGAGCAGTACTTC. This codes for CASSDRGDEQYF.

The table lists this clone with a count of one. The rearrangement links TRBV4-2 to TRBJ2-3; 8 bases are shared with TRBD2. CDR1 is LGHNA, CDR2 YNFKEQ, per germline. Trimming took 0 bases from V and 6 from J; bases not matched to a gene: 8. The CDR3 has 16 residues. The CDR3 loop is CASSQDRTGGGDTQYF. CDR3 DNA sequence: TGTGCCAGCAGCCAAGATCGGACGGGCGGGGGGGATACGCAGTATTTT.